The entry below gives a single TCR beta chain sequence along with its context. These data belong to a study of technical replicates of blood from several donors. This table comes from immunoSEQ multiplex PCR, and its TCRdb copy is limited to in-frame clones, with some not included. The sample includes about 14,000 clones, roughly 80% of them seen just once. CDR1 is ENHRY and CDR2 is SYGVKD in the germline V gene. Trimming cost V 5 bases and J 0 bases; bases outside gene matches: 5. There are 15 residues in the CDR3. This rearrangement joins TRBV10-3 to TRBJ2-3, with 7 positions matching TRBD1. The sequenced material came from PBMCs. This sequence originates from a human donor in good health. CDR3 amino acids: CAISLTGSSTDTQYF. The CDR3 DNA sequence: TGTGCCATCAGTCTGACAGGGTCGAGCACAGATACGCAGTATTTT.